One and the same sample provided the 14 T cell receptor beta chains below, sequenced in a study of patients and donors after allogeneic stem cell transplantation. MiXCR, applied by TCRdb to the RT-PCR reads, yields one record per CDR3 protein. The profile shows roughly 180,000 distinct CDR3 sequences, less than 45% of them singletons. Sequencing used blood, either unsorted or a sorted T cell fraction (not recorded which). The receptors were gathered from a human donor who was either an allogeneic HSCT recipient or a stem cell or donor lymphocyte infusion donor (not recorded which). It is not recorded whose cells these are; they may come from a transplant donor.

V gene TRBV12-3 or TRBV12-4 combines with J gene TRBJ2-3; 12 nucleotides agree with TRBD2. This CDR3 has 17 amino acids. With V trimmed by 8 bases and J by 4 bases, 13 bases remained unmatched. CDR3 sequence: CASSRLAGAEGADTQYF. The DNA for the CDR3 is TGTGCCAGCTCCCGACTAGCGGGAGCCGAAGGAGCAGATACGCAGTATTTT.

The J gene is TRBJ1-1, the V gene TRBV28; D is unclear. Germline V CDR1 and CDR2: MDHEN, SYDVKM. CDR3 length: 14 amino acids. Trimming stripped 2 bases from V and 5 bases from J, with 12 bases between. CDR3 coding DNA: TGTGCCAGCAGTTTAGTCTTAGCGCGGACTGAAGCTTTCTTT. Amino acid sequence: CASSLVLARTEAFF.

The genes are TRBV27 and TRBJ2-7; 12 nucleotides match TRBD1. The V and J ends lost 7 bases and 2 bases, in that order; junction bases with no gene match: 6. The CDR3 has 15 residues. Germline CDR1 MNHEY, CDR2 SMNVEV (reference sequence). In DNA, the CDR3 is TGTGCCAGCACCCCCCGGGACAGGGGGCCCTACGAGCAGTACTTC. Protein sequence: CASTPRDRGPYEQYF.

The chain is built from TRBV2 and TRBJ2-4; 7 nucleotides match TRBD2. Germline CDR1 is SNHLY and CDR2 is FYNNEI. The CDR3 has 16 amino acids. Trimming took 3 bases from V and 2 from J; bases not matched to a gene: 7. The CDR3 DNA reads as TGTGCCAGCAGTGACACCAGGGACTACTCCAAAAACATTCAGTACTTC. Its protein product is CASSDTRDYSKNIQYF.

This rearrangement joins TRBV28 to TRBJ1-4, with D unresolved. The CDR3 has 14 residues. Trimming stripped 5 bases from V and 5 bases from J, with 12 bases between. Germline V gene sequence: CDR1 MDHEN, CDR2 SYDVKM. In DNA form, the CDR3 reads TGTGCCAGCAGTCGTTCCCTCTTAAATGAAAAACTGTTTTTT. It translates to CASSRSLLNEKLFF.

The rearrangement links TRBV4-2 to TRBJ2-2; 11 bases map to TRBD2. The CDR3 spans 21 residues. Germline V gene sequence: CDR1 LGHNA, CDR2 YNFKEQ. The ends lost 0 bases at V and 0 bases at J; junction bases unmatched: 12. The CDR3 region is CASSQDRPGTSGYANTGELFF. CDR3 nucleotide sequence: TGTGCCAGCAGCCAAGATCGGCCCGGGACTAGCGGTTACGCGAACACCGGGGAGCTGTTTTTT.

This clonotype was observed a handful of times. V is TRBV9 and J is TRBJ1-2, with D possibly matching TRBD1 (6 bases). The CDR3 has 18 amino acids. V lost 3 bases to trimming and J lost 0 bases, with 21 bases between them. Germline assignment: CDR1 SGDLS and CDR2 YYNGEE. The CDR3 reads CASSALGTTLTSNYGYTF. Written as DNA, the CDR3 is TGTGCCAGCAGCGCTCTAGGGACAACTCTCACATCTAACTATGGCTACACCTTC.

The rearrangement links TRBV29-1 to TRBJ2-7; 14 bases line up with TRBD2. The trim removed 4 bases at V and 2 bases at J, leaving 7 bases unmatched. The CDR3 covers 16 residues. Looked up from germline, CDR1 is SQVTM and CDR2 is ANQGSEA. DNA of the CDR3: TGCAGCGTTGGGGGGACTAGCGGGAGAACTGCCTACGAGCAGTACTTC. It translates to CSVGGTSGRTAYEQYF.

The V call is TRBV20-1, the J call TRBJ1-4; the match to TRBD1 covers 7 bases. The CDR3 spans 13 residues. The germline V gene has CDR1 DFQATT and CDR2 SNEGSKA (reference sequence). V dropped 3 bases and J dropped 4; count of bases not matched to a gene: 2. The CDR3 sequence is CSASDRVNEKLFF. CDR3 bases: TGCAGTGCTAGTGACAGGGTTAATGAAAAACTGTTTTTT.

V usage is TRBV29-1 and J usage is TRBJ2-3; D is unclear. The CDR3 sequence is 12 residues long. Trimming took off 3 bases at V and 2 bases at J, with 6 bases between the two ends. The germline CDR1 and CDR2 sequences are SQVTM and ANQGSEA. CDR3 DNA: TGCAGCGTTGAGTCCCACACAGATACGCAGTATTTT. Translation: CSVESHTDTQYF.

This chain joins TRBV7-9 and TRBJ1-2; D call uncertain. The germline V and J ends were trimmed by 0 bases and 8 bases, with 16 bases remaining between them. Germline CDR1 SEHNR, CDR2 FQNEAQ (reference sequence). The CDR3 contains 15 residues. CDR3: CASSLANPGGGGYTF. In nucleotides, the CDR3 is TGTGCCAGCAGCTTAGCGAACCCAGGAGGAGGCGGCTACACCTTC.

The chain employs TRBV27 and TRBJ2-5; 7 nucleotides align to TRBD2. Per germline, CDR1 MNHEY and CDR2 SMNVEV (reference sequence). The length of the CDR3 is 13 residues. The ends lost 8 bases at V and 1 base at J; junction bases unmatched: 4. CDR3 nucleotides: TGTGCCAGCCAGACTAGCTTCCAAGAGACCCAGTACTTC. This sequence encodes CASQTSFQETQYF.

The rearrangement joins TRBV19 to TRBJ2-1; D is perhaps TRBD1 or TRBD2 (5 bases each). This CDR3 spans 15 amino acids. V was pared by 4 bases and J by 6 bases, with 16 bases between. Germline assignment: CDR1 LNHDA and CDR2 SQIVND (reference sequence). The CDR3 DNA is TGTGCCAGTAGTAAGGTTTCGGGGCAGTTCAATGAGCAGTTCTTC. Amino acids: CASSKVSGQFNEQFF. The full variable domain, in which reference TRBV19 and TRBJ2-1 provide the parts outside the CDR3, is DGGITQSPKYLFRKEGQNVTLSCEQNLNHDAMYWYRQDPGQGLRLIYYSQIVNDFQKGDIAEGYSVSREKKESFPLTVTSAQKNPTAFYLCASSKVSGQFNEQFFGPGTRLTVL.

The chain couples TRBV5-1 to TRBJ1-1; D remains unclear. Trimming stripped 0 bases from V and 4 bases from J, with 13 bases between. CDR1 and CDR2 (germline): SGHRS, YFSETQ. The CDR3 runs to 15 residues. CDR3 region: CASSLEAGRSTEAFF. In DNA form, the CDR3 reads TGCGCCAGCAGCTTGGAGGCGGGTAGGAGCACTGAAGCTTTCTTT.